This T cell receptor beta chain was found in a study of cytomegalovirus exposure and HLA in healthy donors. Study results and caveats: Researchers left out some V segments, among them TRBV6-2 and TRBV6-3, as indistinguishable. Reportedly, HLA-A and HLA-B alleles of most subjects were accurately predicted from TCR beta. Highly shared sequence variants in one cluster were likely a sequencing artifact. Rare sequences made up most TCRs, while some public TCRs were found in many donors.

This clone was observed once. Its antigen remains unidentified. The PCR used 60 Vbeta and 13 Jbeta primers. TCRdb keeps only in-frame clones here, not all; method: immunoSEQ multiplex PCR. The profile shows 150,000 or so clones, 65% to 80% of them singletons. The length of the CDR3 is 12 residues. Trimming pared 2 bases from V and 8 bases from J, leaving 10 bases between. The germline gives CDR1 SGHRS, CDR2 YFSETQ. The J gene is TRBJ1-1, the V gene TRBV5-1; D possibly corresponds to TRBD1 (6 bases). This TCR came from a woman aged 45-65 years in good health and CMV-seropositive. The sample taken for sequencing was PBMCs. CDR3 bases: TGCGCCAGCAGCTTAACGACAGGAGAAGCTTTCTTT. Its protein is CASSLTTGEAFF.